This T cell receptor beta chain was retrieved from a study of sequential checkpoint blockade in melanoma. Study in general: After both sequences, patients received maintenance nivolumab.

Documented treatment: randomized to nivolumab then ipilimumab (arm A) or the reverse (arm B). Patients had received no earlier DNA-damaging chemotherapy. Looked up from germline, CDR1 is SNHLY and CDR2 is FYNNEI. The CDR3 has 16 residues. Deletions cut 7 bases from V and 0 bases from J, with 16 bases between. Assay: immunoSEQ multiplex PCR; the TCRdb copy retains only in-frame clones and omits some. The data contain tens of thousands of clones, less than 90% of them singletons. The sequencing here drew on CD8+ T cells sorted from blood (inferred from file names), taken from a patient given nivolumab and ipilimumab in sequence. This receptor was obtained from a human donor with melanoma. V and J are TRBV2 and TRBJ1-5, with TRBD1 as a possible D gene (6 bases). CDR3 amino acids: CASKGVMGYSNQPQHF. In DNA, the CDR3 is TGTGCCAGCAAGGGGGTAATGGGGTATAGCAATCAGCCCCAGCATTTT.